The 18 T cell receptor beta chains reported below all come from one sample, sequenced in a study of early T cells in non-severe SARS-CoV-2 infection. TCRdb re-derived calls from the 5' RACE reads in MiXCR, one entry per CDR3 protein. Of about 64,000 distinct CDR3 sequences in the sample, more than 15% were seen once. This material consisted of whole blood, taken at baseline. All receptors come from an adult who was a healthcare worker with PCR-confirmed SARS-CoV-2 infection or an uninfected control (not recorded which).

DNA of the CDR3: TGCGCCAGTCAAGGGACACCGAACACCGGGGAGCTGTTTTTT. It codes for CASQGTPNTGELFF. The rearrangement links TRBV5-1 to TRBJ2-2; TRBD1 is a possible D gene (6 bases). Germline V gene data show CDR1 as SGHRS and CDR2 as YFSETQ. This CDR3 has 14 residues. V lost 8 bases, J lost 0 bases, and 11 bases lay in between.

This chain connects TRBV4-1 to TRBJ2-7; possible D gene TRBD1, 6 bases. V was pared by 0 bases and J by 2 bases, with 11 bases between. The CDR3 is made up of 15 amino acids. Germline V CDR1 and CDR2: MGHRA, YSYEKL. This CDR3 reads CASSQEAGAAYEQYF. Here the CDR3 DNA reads TGCGCCAGCAGCCAAGAGGCAGGGGCAGCCTACGAGCAGTACTTC.

The chain employs TRBV11-2 and TRBJ2-1; 10 nucleotides agree with TRBD2. The CDR3 length is 16 residues. The trim removed 5 bases at V and 2 bases at J, leaving 6 bases unmatched. The germline V gene encodes CDR1 SGHAT and CDR2 FQNNGV. This CDR3 reads CASSPRTSGTYNEQFF. The CDR3 coding sequence is TGTGCCAGCAGCCCACGGACTAGCGGAACCTACAATGAGCAGTTCTTC.

This chain connects TRBV19 to TRBJ2-3; TRBD1 is a possible D gene (6 bases). V was trimmed by 4 bases and J by 0 bases, leaving 14 bases between them. The CDR3 is 16 residues long. Germline CDR1 LNHDA, CDR2 SQIVND (reference sequence). The CDR3 DNA follows: TGTGCCAGTAGTACCGGGACAAATCCTAGCACAGATACGCAGTATTTT. The encoded protein is CASSTGTNPSTDTQYF.

This clonotype turned up a few times. CDR3 in amino acids: CASRPGLSSYEQYF. As DNA, the CDR3 is TGTGCCAGCAGGCCCGGTTTGAGCTCCTACGAGCAGTACTTC. The chain uses TRBV11-2 and TRBJ2-7; D is ambiguous. V was trimmed by 6 bases and J by 0 bases, leaving 12 bases between them. There are 14 residues in the CDR3. The germline CDR1 and CDR2 sequences are SGHAT and FQNNGV.

The chain is built from TRBV18 and TRBJ2-7; the match to TRBD1 covers 8 bases. CDR1 and CDR2 (germline): KGHSH, LQKENI. The CDR3 length is 15 residues. V was clipped by 5 bases and J by 0 bases; unmatched bases: 6. The CDR3 loop reads CASSSRQGSSYEQYF. In DNA form, the CDR3 reads TGTGCCAGCTCATCCCGACAGGGGAGCTCCTACGAGCAGTACTTC.

This clonotype was counted between two and nine times. The chain carries TRBV10-3 and TRBJ2-1, with 8 bases fitting TRBD2. Germline V CDR1 and CDR2: ENHRY, SYGVKD. The CDR3 runs to 16 residues. Trimming cost V 6 bases and J 5 bases; bases outside gene matches: 12. CDR3 protein: CAISTPPGGRNNEQFF. In nucleotides, the CDR3 is TGTGCCATCAGCACTCCCCCCGGCGGGAGGAACAATGAGCAGTTCTTC.

This clonotype was picked up a small number of times. The rearrangement links TRBV3-1 to TRBJ1-3, with D perhaps TRBD1 (6 bases). Germline CDR1 and CDR2: LGHDT and YNNKEL (reference sequence). The V end lost 4 bases, the J end lost 3 bases, and 13 bases lay between the germline ends. The CDR3 covers 15 residues. DNA for the CDR3: TGTGCCAGCAGCCCTCCGGGACATCGTGGAAACACCATATATTTT. Encoded protein: CASSPPGHRGNTIYF. The whole variable domain, filled in from reference TRBV3-1 and TRBJ1-3, reads DTAVSQTPKYLVTQMGNDKSIKCEQNLGHDTMYWYKQDSKKFLKIMFSYNNKELIINETVPNRFSPKSPDKAHLNLHINSLELGDSAVYFCASSPPGHRGNTIYFGEGSWLTVV.

The chain couples TRBV20-1 to TRBJ2-7; the D gene is possibly TRBD1 (5 bases). The CDR3 totals 12 residues. CDR1 is DFQATT, CDR2 SNEGSKA, per germline (reference sequence). Deletions cut 4 bases from V and 1 base from J, with 8 bases between. The CDR3 sequence: CSAKGHSYEQYF. The DNA for the CDR3 is TGCAGTGCTAAAGGACATTCCTACGAGCAGTACTTC.

The rearrangement links TRBV10-2 to TRBJ1-1; 7 bases fit TRBD1. Germline CDR1 is WSHSY and CDR2 is SAAADI. There are 13 residues in the CDR3. Trimming cost V 6 bases and J 1 base; bases outside gene matches: 2. The CDR3 here is CASRGTANTEAFF. As DNA, the CDR3 is TGCGCCAGCAGAGGGACAGCGAACACTGAAGCTTTCTTT.

The gene calls are TRBV3-1 and TRBJ1-1; tentative D call: TRBD1 (5 bases). V was cut by 1 base and J by 7 bases, with 10 bases left in between. The CDR3 extends over 13 amino acids. CDR1 and CDR2 from the germline V gene are LGHDT and YNNKEL (reference sequence). CDR3 nucleotides: TGTGCCAGCAGCCAAGTAAGGGGAAGTGAAGCTTTCTTT. This codes for CASSQVRGSEAFF.

With respect to this clonotype: The junction does not match germline at one end; this may be a read error. The V call is TRBV7-6, the J call TRBJ2-1, with D perhaps TRBD1 (6 bases). The germline V gene has CDR1 SGHVS and CDR2 FNYEAQ. The CDR3 contains 12 residues. CDR3 protein: CASSSRGNEQFF. DNA for the CDR3: TGTGCCAGCAGCTCGAGGGGGAATGAGCAGTTCTTT. The complete variable domain, with remaining parts taken from reference TRBV7-6 and TRBJ2-1, reads GAGVSQSPRYKVTKRGQDVALRCDPISGHVSLYWYRQALGQGPEFLTYFNYEAQQDKSGLPNDRFSAERPEGSISTLTIQRTEQRDSAMYRCASSSRGNEQFFGPGTRLTVL.

This clonotype was picked up a small number of times. The chain is built from TRBV12-3 or TRBV12-4 and TRBJ2-5; 10 bases align to TRBD1. The junction had 5 bases not matched to a gene; V was cut back by 5 bases and J by 5 bases. The CDR3 covers 14 residues. The CDR3 sequence is CASSRTGGEETQYF. The CDR3 DNA follows: TGTGCCAGCAGTCGGACAGGGGGTGAGGAGACCCAGTACTTC.

J is TRBJ2-4 and V is TRBV2; D tentatively fits TRBD1 or TRBD2 (6 bases each). The V end was cut by 4 bases, the J end by 1 base, with 14 bases between. The length of the CDR3 is 16 residues. Germline V lookup: CDR1 SNHLY, CDR2 FYNNEI. CDR3 DNA: TGTGCCAGCAGTGGGGACTCCCAGGGGGCCAAAAACATTCAGTACTTC. Its translation: CASSGDSQGAKNIQYF.

At least ten counts were recorded for this clonotype. The chain carries TRBV10-3 and TRBJ1-5; TRBD1 is a possible D gene (5 bases). The CDR3 consists of 17 residues. Trimming left V 0 bases short and J 4 bases short, with 16 bases between. CDR1 is ENHRY and CDR2 is SYGVKD in the germline V gene. The CDR3 DNA is TGTGCCATCAGTGAGTCGAAGAGGACAATGGCAAATCAGCCCCAGCATTTT. This codes for CAISESKRTMANQPQHF.

This chain connects TRBV19 to TRBJ2-7; D is ambiguous. This CDR3 is 13 amino acids long. Germline CDR1 is LNHDA and CDR2 is SQIVND (reference sequence). With 3 bases removed from V and 2 bases from J, the gap between germline ends came to 8 bases. As DNA, the CDR3 is TGTGCCAGTAGTATCCAAGCAACCTACGAGCAGTACTTC. This translates into CASSIQATYEQYF.

This clonotype was detected a few times. V gene TRBV5-1 combines with J gene TRBJ1-1; possible D gene TRBD1, 5 bases. The CDR3 has 15 residues. Trimming left V 0 bases short and J 0 bases short, with 9 bases between. Per the germline V gene, CDR1 is SGHRS and CDR2 is YFSETQ. CDR3 DNA sequence: TGCGCCAGCAGCTTGGCGCAGGGACTGAACACTGAAGCTTTCTTT. Protein: CASSLAQGLNTEAFF. The whole variable domain, remainder taken from reference TRBV5-1 and TRBJ1-1, is KAGVTQTPRYLIKTRGQQVTLSCSPISGHRSVSWYQQTPGQGLQFLFEYFSETQRNKGNFPGRFSGRQFSNSRSEMNVSTLELGDSALYLCASSLAQGLNTEAFFGQGTRLTVV.

Details on this clonotype: A read error may account for a junction end that differs from germline. The rearrangement uses TRBV19 and TRBJ1-1, with D unresolved. The CDR3 is 15 amino acids. The germline gives CDR1 LNHDA, CDR2 SQIVND (reference sequence). CDR3 protein: CASSIGGRMNTEAFF. Here the CDR3 DNA reads TGTGCCAGTAGTATAGGGGGTCGGATGAACACTGAAGCCTTCTTT.